This T cell receptor (beta chain) was identified in a study of spatial heterogeneity in lung cancer. This clonotype was counted at least ten times. V was trimmed by 1 base and J by 7 bases, leaving 10 bases between them. The germline gives CDR1 MGHRA, CDR2 YSYEKL. The CDR3 loop spans 14 amino acids. Single TCR cDNA molecules each had their own unique molecular identifier. TCRdb reanalysed the 5' RACE reads using MiXCR and keeps one entry per CDR3 protein. This sample carries fewer than 40,000 distinct CDR3 sequences, 7.5% to 8% of them seen once, and the ten largest clones take over 25%. As to time point: sample taken at primary tumor resection. Sequencing covered unsorted whole RNA taken from tumor, nontumor lung or frozen PBMC.

This TCR derives from a male donor with early-stage non-small cell lung cancer. This rearrangement joins TRBV4-1 to TRBJ1-4; D is undetermined. The sequencing used PBMCs, collected at surgery. CDR3 in amino acids: CASSQVELGEKLFF. Here the CDR3 DNA reads TGCGCCAGCAGCCAAGTCGAGTTGGGTGAAAAACTGTTTTTT.